The present T cell receptor beta chain was sequenced within a study of regulatory T cells in long-lasting Graves disease. This clonotype has a count of ten or more. The antigen is unknown. Described time point: newly diagnosed GD, antithyroid drugs for less than 3 months. RNA from PBMCs was the source of the TCR library. From each patient, roughly 9 milliliters of peripheral blood was drawn and collected into an EDTA anticoagulant tube. The germline gives CDR1 MNHEY, CDR2 SMNVEV (reference sequence). Trimming left V 3 bases short and J 1 base short, with 9 bases between. The CDR3 has 14 residues. Researchers made TCR beta libraries by using iRepertoire HTBI primers and running Arm-PCR on CDR3 regions. TCRdb re-analysed the multiplex PCR reads in MiXCR, keeping a single row per CDR3 protein. Found here are 400,000 to 650,000 distinct CDR3 sequences, 15% to 20% of them singletons; the top ten hold approximately 25%.

Study outcomes and limitations: Persistent disease was associated with favored TRBV28 usage and with favored use of TRBJ1-2 and TRBJ2-5.

A further study also used this sample, focusing on T cells in Graves' hyperthyroidism and ophthalmopathy. As reported in that work: A first-round RT-PCR of the TCR CDR3 used the HTBI primer set. By a 13 V-J model, ophthalmopathy was set apart from stable hyperthyroidism.

This receptor was obtained from a woman aged 35-60 years with Graves disease. The chain couples TRBV27 to TRBJ1-1; D gene unclear. Sequencing was performed on peripheral blood mononuclear cells (PBMCs), taken at new diagnosis, from a patient treated with antithyroid drugs. The CDR3 region has the DNA TGTGCCAGCAGTTTGGAGGAGGGGAACACTGAAGCTTTCTTT. As protein: CASSLEEGNTEAFF.